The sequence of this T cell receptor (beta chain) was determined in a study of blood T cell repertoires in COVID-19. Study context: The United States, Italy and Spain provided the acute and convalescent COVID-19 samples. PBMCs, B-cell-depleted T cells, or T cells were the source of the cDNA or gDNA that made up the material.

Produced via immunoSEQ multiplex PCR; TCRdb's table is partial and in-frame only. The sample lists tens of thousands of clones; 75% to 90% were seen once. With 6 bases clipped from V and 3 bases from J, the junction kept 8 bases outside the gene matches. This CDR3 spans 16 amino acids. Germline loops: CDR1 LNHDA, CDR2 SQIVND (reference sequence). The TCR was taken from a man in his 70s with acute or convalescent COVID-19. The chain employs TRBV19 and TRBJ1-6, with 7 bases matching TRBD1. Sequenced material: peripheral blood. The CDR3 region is CASRLQGVNYNSPLHF. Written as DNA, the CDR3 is TGTGCCAGTAGGTTGCAGGGGGTGAACTATAATTCACCCCTCCACTTT.